A single sample is the source of the 9 T cell receptor beta chains below, sequenced in a study of siplizumab effects on memory and regulatory T cells. Assay used: immunoSEQ multiplex PCR; TCRdb lists only in-frame clones, some missing. In the table there are about 56,000 clones, approximately 97% of which are singletons. Sequenced sample: naive CD8+ T cells sorted from blood. The receptors originated from a human donor in good health.

The V and J genes are TRBV5-4 and TRBJ2-7, with D possibly called TRBD1 or TRBD2 (5 bases each). Germline V gives CDR1 SGHNT, CDR2 YYREEE (reference sequence). The germline V and J ends were trimmed by 4 bases and 3 bases, with 14 bases remaining between them. The CDR3 spans 14 residues. The CDR3 DNA follows: TGTGCCAGCAGCGATCCAGGGACGGACTACGAGCAGTACTTC. Residues: CASSDPGTDYEQYF.

The chain's CDR3 is CASSLGVSGELFF. CDR3 bases: TGTGCCAGCAGCTTAGGGGTTTCCGGGGAGCTGTTTTTT. The V call is TRBV7-9, the J call TRBJ2-2; D is ambiguous. The CDR3 is 13 amino acids. V was cut by 1 base and J by 6 bases, with 6 bases left in between. CDR1 SEHNR and CDR2 FQNEAQ come from the germline V gene (reference sequence).

The rearrangement uses TRBV9 and TRBJ1-1; D uncertain. Germline CDR1 reads SGDLS; CDR2 reads YYNGEE. The CDR3 is made up of 12 amino acids. The ends were cut back, 6 bases at V and 1 base at J, with 7 bases in the middle. CDR3 protein: CASKGSNTEAFF. CDR3 sequence (DNA): TGTGCCAGCAAAGGATCGAACACTGAAGCTTTCTTT.

The chain is built from TRBV6-5 and TRBJ2-1; TRBD1 is a possible D gene (6 bases). V lost 7 bases to trimming and J lost 2 bases, with 12 bases between them. CDR3 size: 14 residues. Germline V gene sequence: CDR1 MNHEY, CDR2 SVGAGI. The CDR3 loop reads CASTETGPYNEQFF. The CDR3 bases are TGTGCCAGCACCGAAACAGGGCCCTACAATGAGCAGTTCTTC.

The chain uses TRBV4-1 and TRBJ2-7; a weak D match, TRBD2 (6 bases). Germline-derived CDR1 and CDR2 are MGHRA and YSYEKL. The CDR3 sequence is 13 residues long. Between the trimmed V and J ends, which lost 0 bases and 3 bases, there was a span of 6 bases. CDR3 protein: CASSQERDYEQYF. For the CDR3, the DNA is TGCGCCAGCAGCCAAGAGCGGGACTACGAGCAGTACTTC.

This chain uses TRBV28 with TRBJ1-2, with TRBD1 as a possible D gene (6 bases). Between the trimmed V and J ends, which lost 6 bases and 8 bases, there was a span of 10 bases. Germline-derived CDR1 and CDR2 are MDHEN and SYDVKM. This CDR3 is built from 11 residues. The CDR3 loop reads CASRDSLGYTF. As DNA, the CDR3 is TGTGCCAGCAGGGACAGCCTAGGCTACACCTTC.

This rearrangement joins TRBV30 to TRBJ1-6; D might be TRBD1 (5 bases). Germline V gene data show CDR1 as GTSNPN and CDR2 as SVGIG (reference sequence). The CDR3 is 15 residues long. V lost 4 bases and J lost 6, with 16 bases in between. The CDR3 reads CAWKTGESFNSPLHF. CDR3 sequence (DNA): TGTGCCTGGAAAACGGGGGAATCGTTTAATTCACCCCTCCACTTT.

The chain couples TRBV28 to TRBJ2-7; 10 bases agree with TRBD2. The V segment lost 5 bases and the J segment 4 bases; nucleotides outside the gene matches: 5. Germline CDR1 reads MDHEN; CDR2 reads SYDVKM. CDR3 length: 14 amino acids. The CDR3 DNA reads as TGTGCCAGCAGTCCGCCGGGACTAGCGTACGAGCAGTACTTC. Protein: CASSPPGLAYEQYF. The full variable domain, with the rest looked up from reference TRBV28 and TRBJ2-7, is DVKVTQSSRYLVKRTGEKVFLECVQDMDHENMFWYRQDPGLGLRLIYFSYDVKMKEKGDIPEGYSVSREKKERFSLILESASTNQTSMYLCASSPPGLAYEQYFGPGTRLTVT.

The rearrangement joins TRBV27 to TRBJ1-1; 7 bases match TRBD1. Germline CDR1 and CDR2: MNHEY and SMNVEV (reference sequence). The V gene end was trimmed by 5 bases and the J gene end by 1 base; junction bases not matched to a gene: 4. The CDR3 has 14 residues. The CDR3: CASSLGTANTEAFF. CDR3 coding DNA: TGTGCCAGCAGTCTTGGGACAGCGAACACTGAAGCTTTCTTT.